Below are 19 T cell receptor beta chains sequenced from a single sample in a study of shared T cell receptors in the human thymus (dated by TCRdb to about 2021). To prepare the library, the immunoSEQ multiplex PCR assay was applied. What TCRdb holds here is the immuneACCESS table cut down to in-frame rearrangements. Part of the clones is not present; checked against another copy, under half of the missing clones reflect an unresolved V gene, and the others are unexplained. The sample table records hundreds of thousands of clones; approximately 90% of these occur just once. Together, the top ten hold around 0.0099% of the sample. The same sample was also studied in work on human thymus T cells.

Sequencing was carried out using thymocytes. Receptors were obtained from a boy under three years old with a congenital heart defect. Donor details come from another sample of the same person, matched by shared clones.

As for this clone: Within the sample, other DNA sequences also encode this same CDR3. The rearrangement uses TRBV9 and TRBJ2-7; D is undetermined. Germline V gene sequence: CDR1 SGDLS, CDR2 YYNGEE. Trimming stripped 0 bases from V and 2 bases from J, with 9 bases between. CDR3 length: 14 residues. Written as DNA, the CDR3 is TGTGCCAGCAGCGTAGCGACTGGTACCTACGAGCAGTACTTC. Protein: CASSVATGTYEQYF.

V is TRBV6-1 and J is TRBJ1-1; 9 bases are shared with TRBD1. J was trimmed by 3 bases and V by 5 bases; bases with no gene match: 7. Germline values: CDR1 MNHNS, CDR2 SASEGT. The length of the CDR3 is 15 residues. This CDR3 is CASSLHRGRDTEAFF. As DNA, the CDR3 is TGTGCCAGCAGTCTACACAGGGGGCGCGACACTGAAGCTTTCTTT.

This rearrangement joins TRBV10-3 to TRBJ1-2; possibly TRBD1 for D (6 bases). Germline assignment: CDR1 ENHRY and CDR2 SYGVKD. V lost 2 bases to trimming and J lost 6 bases, with 25 bases between them. This CDR3 is 18 amino acids long. CDR3 loop: CAISEPRLAGAARDGYTF. CDR3 nucleotides: TGTGCCATCAGTGAGCCCCGGCTGGCAGGGGCCGCCAGGGATGGCTACACCTTC.

V is TRBV19 and J is TRBJ2-7; TRBD1 aligns across 7 bases. CDR1 is LNHDA, CDR2 SQIVND, per germline (reference sequence). The CDR3 extends over 13 amino acids. Germline trimming cut 10 bases from V and 2 bases from J; bases unmatched to any gene: 8. The CDR3 DNA is TGTGCCACCACGTCGGGACAGCCCTACGAGCAGTACTTC. Amino acids: CATTSGQPYEQYF.

The rearrangement joins TRBV27 to TRBJ1-5; possibly TRBD1 for D (5 bases). This CDR3 region has 13 residues. Trimming took 5 bases from V and 4 from J, leaving 9 bases between them. In germline, CDR1 is MNHEY, CDR2 SMNVEV (reference sequence). The CDR3 DNA reads as TGTGCCAGCAGTGGGACTCGAAATCAGCCCCAGCATTTT. Translating it yields CASSGTRNQPQHF.

In its sample, this clone was seen a few times. The gene calls are TRBV6-5 and TRBJ2-7; 8 nucleotides align to TRBD2. Trimming at V came to 4 bases and at J to 1 base, leaving 6 bases not matched to a gene. The CDR3 sequence is 15 residues long. In germline, CDR1 is MNHEY, CDR2 SVGAGI. The CDR3, as DNA: TGTGCCAGCAGTTCCCAAGCGGGGGTATCCTACGAGCAGTACTTC. It encodes CASSSQAGVSYEQYF.

The chain employs TRBV10-3 and TRBJ2-2; 13 nucleotides match TRBD2. V dropped 7 bases and J dropped 4; count of bases not matched to a gene: 6. CDR1 ENHRY and CDR2 SYGVKD come from the germline V gene. This CDR3 comprises 16 residues. CDR3: CAIMRTSGSITGELFF. CDR3 nucleotide sequence: TGTGCCATCATGAGGACTAGCGGGAGTATCACCGGGGAGCTGTTTTTT.

The chain links TRBV19 to TRBJ1-1; TRBD1 aligns across 9 bases. CDR3 size: 19 residues. Germline V gene data show CDR1 as LNHDA and CDR2 as SQIVND (reference sequence). Losses at the gene ends were 7 bases for V and 1 base for J; bases not matched to a gene: 19. The CDR3 here is CASTLHWGGTGRTNTEAFF. The CDR3 nucleotides are TGTGCCAGTACCCTCCATTGGGGGGGGACAGGGAGGACGAACACTGAAGCTTTCTTT.

The chain is built from TRBV5-4 and TRBJ2-5, with TRBD2 matching 7 bases. The CDR3 has 17 amino acids. Germline CDR1 reads SGHNT; CDR2 reads YYREEE (reference sequence). Trimming removed 1 base from V and 5 bases from J; junction bases left unmatched: 14. The CDR3 DNA sequence: TGTGCCAGCAGCTTGTTGGTGGGGGAGGGTGTGCGGGAGACCCAGTACTTC. Amino acid sequence: CASSLLVGEGVRETQYF.

This sequence joins TRBV11-3 and TRBJ2-5, with 7 bases identical to TRBD1. Trimming at V came to 0 bases and at J to 5 bases, leaving 9 bases not matched to a gene. The V gene's germline CDR1 is SGHNT and CDR2 YENEEA. The CDR3 contains 16 residues. The CDR3 DNA reads TGTGCCAGCAGCTTAGACGGTACGACAGGGCGGGAGACCCAGTACTTC. It yields the protein CASSLDGTTGRETQYF.

The chain recombines TRBV15 with TRBJ1-3; D possibly corresponds to TRBD1 (6 bases). V was clipped by 3 bases and J by 1 base, with 19 bases between them. The germline V gene encodes CDR1 LNHNV and CDR2 YYDKDF (reference sequence). This CDR3 spans 18 amino acids. The CDR3 sequence: CATSSPGAAAVSGNTIYF. The CDR3 DNA reads as TGTGCCACCAGCAGCCCAGGGGCAGCTGCGGTTTCTGGAAACACCATATATTTT.

The rearrangement joins TRBV6-5 to TRBJ2-1, with 7 nucleotides matching TRBD1. Looked up from germline, CDR1 is MNHEY and CDR2 is SVGAGI. V lost 5 bases to trimming and J lost 3 bases; unmatched junction nucleotides: 7. The CDR3 is made up of 15 amino acids. The CDR3 is CASSARDRVYNEQFF. DNA of the CDR3: TGTGCCAGCAGTGCCCGGGACAGAGTCTACAATGAGCAGTTCTTC.

The chain employs TRBV11-2 and TRBJ2-7; 11 bases match TRBD2. Germline CDR1 reads SGHAT; CDR2 reads FQNNGV. Germline trimming cut 5 bases from V and 6 bases from J; bases unmatched to any gene: 9. This CDR3 has 15 amino acids. The CDR3 DNA follows: TGTGCCAGCAGCGTCACTAGCGGGAGATCGACCGAGCAGTACTTC. Translated: CASSVTSGRSTEQYF.

This clone came up once. This rearrangement joins TRBV7-8 to TRBJ1-5; TRBD1 aligns across 12 bases. CDR3 size: 17 residues. J was trimmed by 3 bases and V by 1 base; bases with no gene match: 4. Germline V CDR1 and CDR2: SGHVS, FQNEAQ. Here the CDR3 reads CASSLGRDRGLNQPQHF. The DNA of the CDR3 is TGTGCCAGCAGCTTAGGGCGGGACAGGGGGCTCAATCAGCCCCAGCATTTT.

This chain links TRBV15 with TRBJ2-5; D is perhaps TRBD2 (6 bases). Germline V gives CDR1 LNHNV, CDR2 YYDKDF (reference sequence). The CDR3 is made up of 18 amino acids. Trimming cost V 3 bases and J 4 bases, with 24 bases left between them. The CDR3 DNA follows: TGTGCCACCAGCAGTCTCCGGGACTTCGAAAAGGACACAGAGACCCAGTACTTC. It codes for CATSSLRDFEKDTETQYF. The whole variable domain, remainder taken from reference TRBV15 and TRBJ2-5, is DAMVIQNPRYQVTQFGKPVTLSCSQTLNHNVMYWYQQKSSQAPKLLFHYYDKDFNNEADTPDNFQSRRPNTSFCFLDIRSPGLGDTAMYLCATSSLRDFEKDTETQYFGPGTRLLVL.

The rearrangement joins TRBV5-8 to TRBJ2-7; perhaps TRBD1 as D (6 bases). CDR1 and CDR2 (germline): SGHTS, YDEGEE. The CDR3 has 15 residues. Trimming left V 2 bases short and J 1 base short, with 13 bases between. CDR3 sequence reads: CASSFSPGESYEQYF. The CDR3 DNA reads TGTGCCAGCAGCTTCTCGCCAGGGGAATCCTACGAGCAGTACTTC.

The gene calls are TRBV28 and TRBJ2-1, with D possibly TRBD1 on 5 matching bases. V lost 0 bases and J 10 bases, leaving 19 bases between the germline ends. CDR1 and CDR2 (germline): MDHEN, SYDVKM. The CDR3 has 16 amino acids. Here the CDR3 DNA reads TGTGCCAGCAGTTTATGCCCCCTTCAAAAAGGGGTGGAGCAGTTCTTC. It codes for CASSLCPLQKGVEQFF.

This clone was found a few times. CDR3 loop: CASRPRSNNEKLFF. CDR3 in DNA: TGTGCCAGCAGGCCCCGGTCAAATAATGAAAAACTGTTTTTT. The V gene is TRBV28, the J gene TRBJ1-4; D gene uncertain. Germline V gene sequence: CDR1 MDHEN, CDR2 SYDVKM. V was trimmed by 6 bases and J by 4 bases, leaving 12 bases between them. This CDR3 contains 14 residues. The full variable domain, in which reference TRBV28 and TRBJ1-4 provide the parts outside the CDR3, is DVKVTQSSRYLVKRTGEKVFLECVQDMDHENMFWYRQDPGLGLRLIYFSYDVKMKEKGDIPEGYSVSREKKERFSLILESASTNQTSMYLCASRPRSNNEKLFFGSGTQLSVL.

V gene TRBV4-1 combines with J gene TRBJ2-1, with 9 bases that match TRBD2. Germline V gene lookup returns CDR1 MGHRA and CDR2 YSYEKL. V was clipped by 4 bases and J by 7 bases; unmatched bases: 8. This CDR3 comprises 15 residues. CDR3 protein: CASSLRAGGPNEQFF. As DNA, the CDR3 is TGCGCCAGCAGCCTTAGGGCGGGAGGGCCAAATGAGCAGTTCTTC.